This entry lists 28 T cell receptor beta chains sequenced from one sample in a study of T cell responses to AZD1222 COVID-19 vaccine. Sequenced by immunoSEQ multiplex PCR; TCRdb stores in-frame clones only, minus some. This table has approximately 110,000 clones, over 75% appearing once. Sequencing was performed on peripheral blood, taken on day 0 of AZD1222 vaccination. The source of these receptors is an adult in good health.

A few counts support this clone. The chain uses TRBV5-6 and TRBJ2-2, with a tentative D call TRBD1 (5 bases). With 0 bases removed from V and 6 bases from J, the gap between germline ends came to 18 bases. The CDR3 length is 17 residues. Germline assignment: CDR1 SGHDT and CDR2 YYEEEE. The DNA of the CDR3 is TGTGCCAGCAGCTTGGCCAATCTGTGGACATACCCCGGGGAGCTGTTTTTT. This encodes CASSLANLWTYPGELFF.

The genes are TRBV7-9 and TRBJ2-6; 8 nucleotides line up with TRBD2. Germline assignment: CDR1 SEHNR and CDR2 FQNEAQ (reference sequence). CDR3 length: 16 residues. Trimming at V came to 6 bases and at J to 4 bases, leaving 8 bases not matched to a gene. CDR3 region: CASRTAGGSGANVLTF. CDR3 in DNA: TGTGCCAGCAGAACCGCGGGGGGCTCCGGGGCCAACGTCCTGACTTTC.

V gene TRBV19 combines with J gene TRBJ2-1, with a weak D call TRBD1 (5 bases). This CDR3 region has 15 residues. In germline, CDR1 is LNHDA, CDR2 SQIVND (reference sequence). V lost 6 bases, J lost 4 bases, and 16 bases lay in between. The CDR3 bases are TGTGCCAGTAGCCTCGACAGTCCCCTGTACAATGAGCAGTTCTTC. It translates to CASSLDSPLYNEQFF.

In nucleotides, the CDR3 is TGTGCCAGCAGCCGCGACAGGGGCAATGAAAAACTGTTTTTT. The encoded protein is CASSRDRGNEKLFF. The chain combines TRBV5-4 with TRBJ1-4; 8 nucleotides match TRBD1. With 4 bases clipped from V and 5 bases from J, the junction kept 4 bases outside the gene matches. The germline gives CDR1 SGHNT, CDR2 YYREEE (reference sequence). The CDR3 consists of 14 residues.

The J gene is TRBJ2-7, the V gene TRBV25-1, with a weak D call TRBD1 (5 bases). The CDR3 contains 15 residues. Germline V lookup: CDR1 MGHDK, CDR2 SYGVNS. Trimming cost V 9 bases and J 4 bases, with 22 bases left between them. Here the CDR3 DNA reads TGTGCCAGAGGAGCTCCCATTAGGGGCTCGTACGAGCAGTACTTC. The encoded protein is CARGAPIRGSYEQYF.

The genes are TRBV6-4 and TRBJ2-7, with TRBD1 matching 8 bases. Germline V CDR1 and CDR2: MRHNA, SNTAGT. The CDR3 runs 14 residues. J was trimmed by 2 bases and V by 6 bases; bases with no gene match: 6. CDR3 bases: TGTGCCAGCAGGAACCGGGACAGGCCCTACGAGCAGTACTTC. Translating gives CASRNRDRPYEQYF.

The J gene is TRBJ2-1, the V gene TRBV29-1; D remains ambiguous. This CDR3 spans 11 amino acids. The V and J ends lost 3 bases and 6 bases respectively, with 6 bases between them. Germline V gives CDR1 SQVTM, CDR2 ANQGSEA. The DNA for the CDR3 is TGCAGCGTTGAGGGGTTCAATGAGCAGTTCTTC. This encodes CSVEGFNEQFF.

The chain combines TRBV2 with TRBJ1-2; 8 bases are shared with TRBD1. CDR1 and CDR2 (germline): SNHLY, FYNNEI. Losses at the gene ends were 3 bases for V and 8 bases for J; bases not matched to a gene: 5. The CDR3 loop spans 13 amino acids. Here the CDR3 DNA reads TGTGCCAGCAGTGACAGGGGGCTGTTAGGCTACACCTTC. This encodes CASSDRGLLGYTF. The complete variable domain, with remaining parts taken from reference TRBV2 and TRBJ1-2, reads EPEVTQTPSHQVTQMGQEVILRCVPISNHLYFYWYRQILGQKVEFLVSFYNNEISEKSEIFDDQFSVERPDGSNFTLKIRSTKLEDSAMYFCASSDRGLLGYTFGSGTRLTVV.

The chain carries TRBV7-2 and TRBJ2-3; D uncertain. The germline V gene encodes CDR1 SGHTA and CDR2 FQGNSA. This CDR3 is built from 14 residues. V shed 4 bases and J shed 2 bases, with 10 bases lying between them. The CDR3 DNA reads TGTGCCAGCAGCTCCCCGGCCCACACAGATACGCAGTATTTT. Translation gives CASSSPAHTDTQYF.

The chain recombines TRBV5-1 with TRBJ2-7; 7 positions agree with TRBD2. From germline, CDR1 is SGHRS and CDR2 YFSETQ. V was clipped by 0 bases and J by 2 bases; unmatched bases: 5. The CDR3 has 15 amino acids. The CDR3 region is CASSLERGGPYEQYF. The CDR3 coding sequence is TGCGCCAGCAGCTTGGAGCGGGGTGGCCCCTACGAGCAGTACTTC.

The chain is built from TRBV12-5 and TRBJ2-7; tentatively, D is TRBD1 (6 bases). This CDR3 contains 13 residues. CDR1 LGHNT and CDR2 FRNRAP come from the germline V gene. Trimming cost V 3 bases and J 3 bases, with 9 bases left between them. CDR3 loop: CASGFGQHYEQYF. In nucleotides, the CDR3 is TGTGCTAGTGGTTTTGGACAGCACTACGAGCAGTACTTC.

The gene calls are TRBV7-2 and TRBJ2-7; 7 nucleotides agree with TRBD1. This CDR3 has 13 amino acids. After removal of 6 bases from V and 2 bases from J, the junction contained 4 bases not matched to a gene. Germline CDR1 SGHTA, CDR2 FQGNSA. The CDR3 DNA follows: TGTGCCAGCAGGGTGACAGGGACCTACGAGCAGTACTTC. Amino acid sequence: CASRVTGTYEQYF.

The table lists this clone with a count of one. The chain is built from TRBV18 and TRBJ2-7; 7 bases are a match to TRBD1. The CDR3 is made up of 13 amino acids. The V and J ends lost 6 bases and 5 bases, in that order; junction bases with no gene match: 7. The germline V gene encodes CDR1 KGHSH and CDR2 LQKENI. The CDR3 spells CASSLGTGDEQYF. In DNA form, the CDR3 reads TGTGCCAGCTCGCTCGGAACAGGGGACGAGCAGTACTTC.

This clone was recorded only once. This chain connects TRBV15 to TRBJ1-1, with D uncertain. The CDR3 covers 18 residues. The V end lost 0 bases, the J end lost 8 bases, and 25 bases lay between the germline ends. Per the germline V gene, CDR1 is LNHNV and CDR2 is YYDKDF (reference sequence). The CDR3 is CATSRDLGGFGRSVEAFF. The CDR3 coding sequence is TGTGCCACCAGCAGAGATCTTGGAGGGTTTGGCAGGTCTGTAGAAGCTTTCTTT.

The gene calls are TRBV28 and TRBJ1-5; 8 nucleotides agree with TRBD1. Looked up from germline, CDR1 is MDHEN and CDR2 is SYDVKM. Germline trimming cut 2 bases from V and 2 bases from J; bases unmatched to any gene: 5. The length of the CDR3 is 16 residues. CDR3: CASSLETGVGNQPQHF. CDR3 in DNA: TGTGCCAGCAGTTTAGAGACAGGGGTGGGCAATCAGCCCCAGCATTTT.

The gene calls are TRBV7-8 and TRBJ2-2; 8 bases match TRBD1. Germline CDR1 and CDR2: SGHVS and FQNEAQ. Germline trimming cut 5 bases from V and 3 bases from J; bases unmatched to any gene: 5. The CDR3 covers 15 residues. CDR3 protein: CASSTQTGDTGELFF. The CDR3 DNA reads as TGTGCCAGCAGCACCCAGACAGGGGACACCGGGGAGCTGTTTTTT.

This clone has just one count. V and J are TRBV29-1 and TRBJ2-2, with TRBD1 matching over 9 bases. The CDR3 has 14 amino acids. V shed 6 bases, J shed 7 bases, and the junction held 9 bases outside the gene matches. Germline V gene sequence: CDR1 SQVTM, CDR2 ANQGSEA. Here the CDR3 reads CSVEQGAKGGELFF. DNA for the CDR3: TGCAGCGTGGAACAGGGGGCAAAGGGCGGGGAGCTGTTTTTT.

The J gene is TRBJ1-6, the V gene TRBV7-2; D perhaps matches TRBD1 (5 bases). V shed 2 bases and J shed 8 bases, with 7 bases lying between them. CDR1 SGHTA and CDR2 FQGNSA come from the germline V gene. This CDR3 has 13 residues. The CDR3, as DNA: TGTGCCAGCAGCTTAATGACAGATTCACCCCTCCACTTT. Protein: CASSLMTDSPLHF.

This chain connects TRBV12-5 to TRBJ2-1; unclear D gene. This CDR3 contains 15 residues. V gave up 7 bases and J gave up 6 bases, with 19 bases separating them. Germline V gives CDR1 LGHNT, CDR2 FRNRAP. CDR3 amino acids: CASAEKGMGGNEQFF. The DNA for the CDR3 is TGTGCTAGTGCCGAAAAGGGTATGGGTGGCAATGAGCAGTTCTTC.

The chain employs TRBV6-1 and TRBJ2-5; 7 bases are shared with TRBD2. Germline loops: CDR1 MNHNS, CDR2 SASEGT. This CDR3 comprises 16 residues. Losses at the gene ends were 2 bases for V and 5 bases for J; bases not matched to a gene: 11. Here the CDR3 DNA reads TGTGCCAGCAGTGAAACCGTTGTAAGGGGAGGGGAGACCCAGTACTTC. Its protein product is CASSETVVRGGETQYF.

The rearrangement uses TRBV11-3 and TRBJ2-2; 8 positions agree with TRBD1. Per germline, CDR1 SGHNT and CDR2 YENEEA. Trimming took 3 bases from V and 5 from J; bases not matched to a gene: 2. The CDR3 contains 14 residues. CDR3 sequence: CASSFRQGTGELFF. The CDR3 DNA reads as TGTGCCAGCAGCTTTAGACAGGGGACCGGGGAGCTGTTTTTT. Combining the CDR3 with reference TRBV11-3 and TRBJ2-2 gives the whole variable domain EAGVVQSPRYKIIEKKQPVAFWCNPISGHNTLYWYLQNLGQGPELLIRYENEEAVDDSQLPKDRFSAERLKGVDSTLKIQPAELGDSAVYLCASSFRQGTGELFFGEGSRLTVL.

The V call is TRBV11-3, the J call TRBJ2-5; the D gene could be TRBD1 or TRBD2 (5 bases each). V was clipped by 4 bases and J by 4 bases, with 10 bases between them. The CDR3 loop spans 13 amino acids. Germline CDR1 reads SGHNT; CDR2 reads YENEEA. In nucleotides, the CDR3 is TGTGCCAGCAGCTGGACTGGGGGAGAGACCCAGTACTTC. Protein sequence: CASSWTGGETQYF.

The chain has TRBV27 and TRBJ1-2; D is possibly TRBD1 (6 bases). This CDR3 is 15 amino acids long. The germline gives CDR1 MNHEY, CDR2 SMNVEV (reference sequence). With 0 bases removed from V and 5 bases from J, the gap between germline ends came to 13 bases. The CDR3 loop is CASSLSRGPRYGYTF. CDR3 sequence (DNA): TGTGCCAGCAGTTTATCACGGGGGCCTAGGTATGGCTACACCTTC.

The rearrangement uses TRBV12-3 or TRBV12-4 and TRBJ1-5, with D uncertain. V lost 5 bases and J lost 4, with 9 bases in between. The CDR3 runs to 13 residues. The CDR3 DNA sequence: TGTGCCAGCAGTCAGACGGGGAATCAGCCCCAGCATTTT. Amino acid sequence: CASSQTGNQPQHF.

The chain recombines TRBV7-2 with TRBJ1-1; perhaps TRBD1 as D (6 bases). Germline values: CDR1 SGHTA, CDR2 FQGNSA. V was trimmed by 1 base and J by 7 bases, leaving 10 bases between them. The CDR3 has 13 residues. The CDR3 sequence is CASSLGGGLEAFF. The CDR3 DNA reads TGTGCCAGCAGCTTAGGGGGGGGCCTTGAAGCTTTCTTT.

The J gene is TRBJ2-7, the V gene TRBV4-1, with D tentatively TRBD1 (6 bases). Germline V gene data show CDR1 as MGHRA and CDR2 as YSYEKL. Trimming shortened V by 3 bases and J by 2 bases, and 14 bases separated the two germline ends. The CDR3 length is 15 residues. This CDR3 reads CASSQGRQATYEQYF. In DNA form, the CDR3 reads TGCGCCAGCAGCCAGGGTAGACAGGCTACCTACGAGCAGTACTTC.

The genes are TRBV15 and TRBJ2-7; D call uncertain. Germline V gene data show CDR1 as LNHNV and CDR2 as YYDKDF (reference sequence). The CDR3 extends over 16 amino acids. With 1 base removed from V and 2 bases from J, the gap between germline ends came to 15 bases. The CDR3 DNA reads as TGTGCCACCAGCAGAGGTGCCACCTTCGGTACCTACGAGCAGTACTTC. It is translated as CATSRGATFGTYEQYF.

The rearrangement joins TRBV30 to TRBJ2-2; TRBD1 or TRBD2 may be the D gene (5 bases each). Trimming shortened V by 0 bases and J by 2 bases, and 16 bases separated the two germline ends. Germline V lookup: CDR1 GTSNPN, CDR2 SVGIG (reference sequence). The CDR3 consists of 17 residues. DNA of the CDR3: TGTGCCTGGAGTGTGGGACCCACTCCCCTCAACACCGGGGAGCTGTTTTTT. It specifies CAWSVGPTPLNTGELFF. The full variable domain, completed using reference TRBV30 and TRBJ2-2, is SQTIHQWPATLVQPVGSPLSLECTVEGTSNPNLYWYRQAAGRGLQLLFYSVGIGQISSEVPQNLSASRPQDRQFILSSKKLLLSDSGFYLCAWSVGPTPLNTGELFFGEGSRLTVL.